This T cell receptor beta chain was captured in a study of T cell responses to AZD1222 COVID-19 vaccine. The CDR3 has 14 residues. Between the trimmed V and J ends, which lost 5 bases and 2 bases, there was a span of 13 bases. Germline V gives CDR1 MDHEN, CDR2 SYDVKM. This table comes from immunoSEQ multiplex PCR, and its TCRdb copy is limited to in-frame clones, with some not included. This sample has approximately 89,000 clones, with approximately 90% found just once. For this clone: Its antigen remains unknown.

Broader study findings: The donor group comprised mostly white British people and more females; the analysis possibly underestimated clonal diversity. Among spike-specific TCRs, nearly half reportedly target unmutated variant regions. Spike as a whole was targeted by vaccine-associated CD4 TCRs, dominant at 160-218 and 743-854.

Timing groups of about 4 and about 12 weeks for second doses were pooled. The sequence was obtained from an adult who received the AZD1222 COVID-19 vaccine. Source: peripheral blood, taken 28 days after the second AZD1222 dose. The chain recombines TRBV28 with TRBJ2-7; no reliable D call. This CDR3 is CASSAPAPPYEQYF. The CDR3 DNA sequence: TGTGCCAGCAGTGCCCCGGCCCCCCCCTACGAGCAGTACTTC.